This paragraph reports one T cell receptor beta chain. Its specificity is not known. PCR employed 60 Vbeta and 13 Jbeta primers. Generated by immunoSEQ multiplex PCR, the TCRdb table keeps only in-frame clones and is missing some. The sample table includes 150,000 to 200,000 clones. The data are from a study of cytomegalovirus exposure and HLA in healthy donors. V was shortened by 11 bases and J by 1 base, with 16 bases between the two germline ends. The CDR3 is 14 amino acids. CDR1 and CDR2 from the germline V gene are MDHEN and SYDVKM. The study's findings and limits: Among the CMV-associated chains, a few were confirmed in vitro as specific for CMV antigens. Within the data, a cluster of highly shared sequence variants was likely a sequencing artifact. Per published accounts, TCR beta sequences correctly predicted the HLA-A and HLA-B alleles of most subjects. Presence/absence analyses treated sequencing depth as roughly uniform across donors.

Sequencing was done on a sample of PBMCs. The receptor comes from a man between 25 and 39 years old in good health and CMV-seronegative. The chain has TRBV28 and TRBJ2-3; perhaps TRBD2 as D (6 bases). For the CDR3, the DNA is TGTGCCTCCGGACTACAGAGGGGCACAGATACGCAGTATTTT. The encoded protein is CASGLQRGTDTQYF.